This entry lists 23 T cell receptor beta chains sequenced from one sample in a study of OX40 agonist ivuxolimab in advanced cancers. The library relied on the immunoSEQ multiplex PCR assay. TCRdb carries this immuneACCESS record with in-frame sequences only. Its versions omit some clonotypes, under half of them owing to an unresolved V gene in the studies checked, with the rest unexplained. Across this sample there are about 66,000 clones, with roughly four fifths seen only once. The ten biggest clones cover roughly 1.6% of the sample. The specimen comprised CD4+ or CD8+ T cells sorted from blood, sampled in a trial of the OX40 agonist ivuxolimab. These receptors all stem from an adult with an advanced solid tumor such as melanoma, head and neck, liver or kidney cancer.

This chain uses TRBV7-2 with TRBJ2-7, with D possibly TRBD2 on 6 matching bases. The CDR3 sequence is 12 residues long. Germline V gene sequence: CDR1 SGHTA, CDR2 FQGNSA. Trimming cost V 5 bases and J 4 bases, with 9 bases left between them. The CDR3 region has the DNA TGTGCCAGCAGCGTTAGCGGATACGAGCAGTACTTC. Its translation is CASSVSGYEQYF.

V is TRBV11-2 and J is TRBJ2-1; TRBD2 matches at 12 bases. Germline V CDR1 and CDR2: SGHAT, FQNNGV. The CDR3 runs to 12 residues. V was clipped by 6 bases and J by 11 bases; unmatched bases: 2. The CDR3 DNA sequence: TGTGCCAGCAGACTAGCGGGGGGTCAGCAGTTCTTC. This gives the protein CASRLAGGQQFF.

The chain combines TRBV6-1 with TRBJ2-5; 9 nucleotides align to TRBD1. The V gene's germline CDR1 is MNHNS and CDR2 SASEGT. This CDR3 is built from 19 residues. J lost 5 bases, V lost 1 base, and 17 bases had no gene match. CDR3 sequence reads: CASSEGKGTGRIGIETQYF. In nucleotides, the CDR3 is TGTGCCAGCAGTGAAGGAAAAGGGACAGGGAGGATAGGTATCGAGACCCAGTACTTC.

This chain connects TRBV13 to TRBJ2-5, with 10 bases lining up with TRBD1. The closer fit of TRBJ2-7 to the DNA end suggests the J call may be wrong. The CDR3 covers 15 residues. CDR1 is PRHDT and CDR2 is FYEKMQ in the germline V gene (reference sequence). Written as DNA, the CDR3 is TGTGCCAGCAGCTTAGGATGGACAGGGGGTGACGAGCAGTACTTC. It translates to CASSLGWTGGDEQYF.

The V call is TRBV5-1, the J call TRBJ2-1; TRBD1 is a possible D gene (5 bases). Trimming pared 0 bases from V and 0 bases from J, leaving 7 bases between. The germline CDR1 and CDR2 sequences are SGHRS and YFSETQ. The CDR3 has 15 residues. As DNA, the CDR3 is TGCGCCAGCAGCTTGGTAGGGGACTCCTACAATGAGCAGTTCTTC. This codes for CASSLVGDSYNEQFF.

This clone was observed a handful of times. The rearrangement links TRBV25-1 to TRBJ1-1; TRBD1 might be the D (5 bases). V lost 11 bases, J lost 1 base, and 11 bases lay in between. Germline assignment: CDR1 MGHDK and CDR2 SYGVNS. The CDR3 runs to 12 residues. The chain's CDR3 is CAPRGGNTEAFF. CDR3 bases: TGTGCCCCACGGGGGGGGAACACTGAAGCTTTCTTT.

For the CDR3, the DNA is TGTGCCAGCTCCCCAGGGTCCTACGAGCAGTACTTC. It yields the protein CASSPGSYEQYF. The chain uses TRBV18 and TRBJ2-7; D might be TRBD1 (5 bases). CDR1 is KGHSH, CDR2 LQKENI, per germline. V shed 6 bases and J shed 1 base, with 7 bases lying between them. There are 12 residues in the CDR3.

The V gene is TRBV19, the J gene TRBJ1-4; the D gene is possibly TRBD1 (6 bases). The CDR3 contains 15 residues. Germline CDR1 and CDR2: LNHDA and SQIVND (reference sequence). With 8 bases removed from V and 0 bases from J, the gap between germline ends came to 13 bases. The CDR3 region is CASRRGQATNEKLFF. The CDR3 DNA sequence: TGTGCCAGTCGCCGGGGGCAGGCAACTAATGAAAAACTGTTTTTT.

This clone showed up just a few times. The V and J genes are TRBV9 and TRBJ1-1; D gene unclear. Germline V CDR1 and CDR2: SGDLS, YYNGEE. Trimming removed 4 bases from V and 5 bases from J, with 15 bases in between. The CDR3 runs 14 residues. Here the CDR3 reads CASSPVGTGTEAFF. CDR3 nucleotides: TGTGCCAGCAGCCCCGTGGGAACGGGTACTGAAGCTTTCTTT.

The DNA of the CDR3 is TGTGCCAGCAGTGACGGGGCTGGGGCCAACGTCCTGACTTTC. Protein sequence: CASSDGAGANVLTF. The chain combines TRBV6-1 with TRBJ2-6, with a tentative D call TRBD2 (5 bases). CDR3 length equals 14 residues. The V end was cut by 3 bases, the J end by 2 bases, with 5 bases between. Germline V gene data show CDR1 as MNHNS and CDR2 as SASEGT.

The chain recombines TRBV5-1 with TRBJ2-5, with D possibly matching TRBD1 (6 bases). The CDR3 has 13 residues. V lost 2 bases and J lost 5, with 10 bases in between. Germline-derived CDR1 and CDR2 are SGHRS and YFSETQ. The CDR3 spells CASSFWGQETQYF. The CDR3 DNA reads TGCGCCAGCAGCTTTTGGGGGCAGGAGACCCAGTACTTC.

The chain carries TRBV28 and TRBJ1-2; no clear D gene. The germline CDR1 and CDR2 sequences are MDHEN and SYDVKM. V dropped 6 bases and J dropped 4 bases, with 6 bases sitting between them. The CDR3 contains 11 residues. The CDR3 sequence: CASSPLYGYTF. CDR3 nucleotide sequence: TGTGCCAGCAGCCCCCTCTATGGCTACACCTTC.

This clone came up once. The V gene is TRBV10-3, the J gene TRBJ2-2; TRBD1 matches at 7 bases. This CDR3 contains 13 residues. Unmatched junction bases numbered 1, after V lost 5 bases and J lost 4 bases. The germline gives CDR1 ENHRY, CDR2 SYGVKD. CDR3 amino acids: CAISPGGTGELFF. CDR3 in DNA: TGTGCCATCAGTCCAGGGGGCACCGGGGAGCTGTTTTTT.

The chain is built from TRBV12-5 and TRBJ1-5, with D possibly being TRBD1 (5 bases). CDR3 length: 14 amino acids. V lost 9 bases, J lost 6 bases, and 18 bases lay in between. The germline V gene has CDR1 LGHNT and CDR2 FRNRAP. The CDR3 loop reads CASEQGTAGQPQHF. CDR3 sequence (DNA): TGTGCTAGCGAACAAGGGACCGCAGGTCAGCCCCAGCATTTT. Filled out from reference TRBV12-5 and TRBJ1-5, the complete variable domain reads DARVTQTPRHKVTEMGQEVTMRCQPILGHNTVFWYRQTMMQGLELLAYFRNRAPLDDSGMPKDRFSAEMPDATLATLKIQPSEPRDSAVYFCASEQGTAGQPQHFGDGTRLSIL.

The chain is built from TRBV6-5 and TRBJ1-1; TRBD1 matches 7 bases. The V gene end was trimmed by 5 bases and the J gene end by 6 bases; junction bases not matched to a gene: 6. This CDR3 is built from 13 residues. The germline V gene has CDR1 MNHEY and CDR2 SVGAGI. CDR3 in amino acids: CASSDRVGAEAFF. In nucleotides, the CDR3 is TGTGCCAGCAGTGACAGGGTGGGCGCTGAAGCTTTCTTT.

The genes are TRBV7-2 and TRBJ1-2; tentatively, D is TRBD1 (6 bases). Trimming shortened V by 1 base and J by 5 bases, and 14 bases separated the two germline ends. The CDR3 runs to 15 residues. CDR1 and CDR2 (germline): SGHTA, FQGNSA. CDR3 coding DNA: TGTGCCAGCAGCTTAGGAACAGGGAGTGGATATGGCTACACCTTC. Protein: CASSLGTGSGYGYTF.

This chain connects TRBV30 to TRBJ2-5; D is possibly TRBD1 (5 bases). The V gene lost 2 bases and the J gene lost 2 bases, with 9 bases spanning the gap. Per the germline V gene, CDR1 is GTSNPN and CDR2 is SVGIG (reference sequence). The CDR3 runs to 13 residues. The CDR3 protein is CAWSQGRQETQYF. Here the CDR3 DNA reads TGTGCCTGGAGTCAGGGTCGGCAAGAGACCCAGTACTTC.

A note on this clone: Other DNA sequences in this sample translate to the same CDR3. This rearrangement joins TRBV5-1 to TRBJ1-1; TRBD1 matches at 7 bases. The germline V gene has CDR1 SGHRS and CDR2 YFSETQ. The CDR3 has 14 amino acids. V trimming: 4 bases; J trimming: 1 base; junction bases outside the gene matches: 4. The CDR3 nucleotides are TGCGCCAGCAGCGTACAGGGGTGGAACACTGAAGCTTTCTTT. As protein: CASSVQGWNTEAFF.

V gene TRBV11-3 combines with J gene TRBJ1-2, with D possibly being TRBD1 (5 bases). From germline, CDR1 is SGHNT and CDR2 YENEEA. The V end was cut by 2 bases, the J end by 5 bases, with 15 bases between. This CDR3 has 15 amino acids. CDR3 sequence reads: CASSLRGSGTYGYTF. For the CDR3, the DNA is TGTGCCAGCAGCTTAAGGGGCTCAGGAACTTATGGCTACACCTTC.

The chain joins TRBV5-1 to TRBJ2-7; 7 bases map to TRBD1. This CDR3 is built from 14 residues. Trimming removed 1 base from V and 2 bases from J; junction bases left unmatched: 3. Germline V gives CDR1 SGHRS, CDR2 YFSETQ. The DNA of the CDR3 is TGCGCCAGCAGCTTGACAGGGGTGACCTACGAGCAGTACTTC. Residues: CASSLTGVTYEQYF.

The rearrangement joins TRBV28 to TRBJ2-5; D uncertain. This CDR3 contains 13 residues. V was trimmed by 5 bases and J by 5 bases, leaving 12 bases between them. The V gene's germline CDR1 is MDHEN and CDR2 SYDVKM. CDR3 DNA: TGTGCCAGCAGTCCGGTAGTCAGGGAGACCCAGTACTTC. Encoded protein: CASSPVVRETQYF.

V is TRBV19 and J is TRBJ2-2, with TRBD2 as a possible D gene (6 bases). Looked up from germline, CDR1 is LNHDA and CDR2 is SQIVND (reference sequence). Trimming removed 5 bases from V and 5 bases from J, with 12 bases in between. The CDR3 runs to 14 residues. CDR3 in amino acids: CASSALAQTGELFF. The CDR3 DNA is TGTGCCAGTAGTGCTCTAGCGCAGACCGGGGAGCTGTTTTTT.

The chain combines TRBV11-3 with TRBJ2-1; the D gene could be TRBD1 or TRBD2 (5 bases each). This CDR3 has 14 amino acids. CDR1 and CDR2 from the germline V gene are SGHNT and YENEEA. V lost 5 bases and J lost 7, with 15 bases in between. The CDR3 sequence is CASSRRTRGNEQFF. CDR3 DNA sequence: TGTGCCAGCAGCCGACGGACAAGAGGGAATGAGCAGTTCTTC.